Presented here are 26 T cell receptor beta chains from one specimen sequenced in a study of OX40 agonist ivuxolimab in advanced cancers. Measured with immunoSEQ multiplex PCR; TCRdb has only the in-frame clones, and not every one. The table records around 76,000 clones, 84% of them present only once. Source: CD4+ or CD8+ T cells sorted from blood, taken in a trial of the OX40 agonist ivuxolimab. These receptors all come from an adult with an advanced solid tumor such as melanoma, head and neck, liver or kidney cancer.

The gene calls are TRBV6-5 and TRBJ1-1; D gene unclear. Germline lookup yields CDR1 MNHEY and CDR2 SVGAGI. The CDR3 length is 12 residues. With 5 bases removed from V and 4 bases from J, the gap between germline ends came to 8 bases. The CDR3 coding sequence is TGTGCCAGCAGTAAGGGCGGCACTGAAGCTTTCTTT. Translated, it gives CASSKGGTEAFF.

The chain is built from TRBV7-8 and TRBJ1-1; 7 positions match TRBD1. The ends lost 3 bases at V and 6 bases at J; junction bases unmatched: 4. This CDR3 spans 13 amino acids. Germline CDR1 and CDR2: SGHVS and FQNEAQ. The CDR3 region is CASSFDRDAEAFF. The CDR3 bases are TGTGCCAGCAGCTTCGACAGGGACGCTGAAGCTTTCTTT. The variable domain in full, completed from reference TRBV7-8 and TRBJ1-1, reads GAGVSQSPRYKVAKRGQDVALRCDPISGHVSLFWYQQALGQGPEFLTYFQNEAQLDKSGLPSDRFFAERPEGSVSTLKIQRTQQEDSAVYLCASSFDRDAEAFFGQGTRLTVV.

This chain links TRBV2 with TRBJ1-5; TRBD1 might be the D (6 bases). The ends were cut back, 7 bases at V and 0 bases at J, with 22 bases in the middle. The CDR3 extends over 18 amino acids. The germline V gene encodes CDR1 SNHLY and CDR2 FYNNEI. The CDR3 protein is CASKGGSGGLYSNQPQHF. The CDR3 bases are TGTGCCAGCAAGGGGGGCTCGGGGGGCTTGTATAGCAATCAGCCCCAGCATTTT.

The chain joins TRBV5-6 to TRBJ1-4; D is undetermined. Germline loops: CDR1 SGHDT, CDR2 YYEEEE. The CDR3 loop spans 15 amino acids. Trimming shortened V by 0 bases and J by 8 bases, and 14 bases separated the two germline ends. CDR3 DNA sequence: TGTGCCAGCAGCTTGGCCCCAGGCTTTGGGGAAAAACTGTTTTTT. As protein: CASSLAPGFGEKLFF.

The chain uses TRBV5-1 and TRBJ1-6; tentative D call: TRBD1 (6 bases). Germline V gene sequence: CDR1 SGHRS, CDR2 YFSETQ. This CDR3 contains 17 residues. Trimming pared 4 bases from V and 1 base from J, leaving 15 bases between. The CDR3 nucleotides read TGCGCCAGCAGCCTTGGACATCAGGGGTCCTATAATTCACCCCTCCACTTT. Amino acid sequence: CASSLGHQGSYNSPLHF.

The chain employs TRBV6-5 and TRBJ1-1, with D possibly TRBD1 on 5 matching bases. The CDR3 is 14 residues long. V gave up 0 bases and J gave up 4 bases, with 9 bases separating them. Germline V lookup: CDR1 MNHEY, CDR2 SVGAGI. In DNA, the CDR3 is TGTGCCAGCAGTTACTCTCGGGGGATCACTGAAGCTTTCTTT. Translation: CASSYSRGITEAFF.

The rearrangement uses TRBV19 and TRBJ1-5, with a weak D call TRBD1 (5 bases). The V and J ends lost 7 bases and 0 bases respectively, with 13 bases between them. There are 15 residues in the CDR3. Germline V gene sequence: CDR1 LNHDA, CDR2 SQIVND (reference sequence). For the CDR3, the DNA is TGTGCCAGTACGATAGACAGTTATAGCAATCAGCCCCAGCATTTT. It yields the protein CASTIDSYSNQPQHF.

The V gene is TRBV6-5, the J gene TRBJ2-2, with 10 bases fitting TRBD1. This CDR3 region has 15 residues. Trimming took 6 bases from V and 3 from J; bases not matched to a gene: 4. In germline, CDR1 is MNHEY, CDR2 SVGAGI. The CDR3 is CASRRQGADTGELFF. The CDR3 DNA is TGTGCCAGCAGACGACAGGGGGCCGACACCGGGGAGCTGTTTTTT.

Only a few counts were recorded for this clone. This chain joins TRBV2 and TRBJ1-5, with a possible D match to TRBD1 (6 bases). Germline lookup yields CDR1 SNHLY and CDR2 FYNNEI. V lost 5 bases to trimming and J lost 4 bases, with 12 bases between them. This CDR3 spans 14 amino acids. The CDR3 loop is CASSRTGTNQPQHF. The CDR3 DNA sequence: TGTGCCAGCAGTAGGACGGGGACAAATCAGCCCCAGCATTTT.

This chain uses TRBV29-1 with TRBJ1-1; TRBD1 might be the D (5 bases). Germline-derived CDR1 and CDR2 are SQVTM and ANQGSEA. The CDR3 has 11 residues. V dropped 5 bases and J dropped 5 bases, with 9 bases sitting between them. CDR3 sequence reads: CSVQRGTEAFF. DNA of the CDR3: TGCAGCGTTCAGAGGGGAACTGAAGCTTTCTTT.

The chain employs TRBV21-1 and TRBJ1-5; the table assigns TRBD1, which was not confirmed against the DNA. TRBV21-1 is a known pseudogene. The CDR3 sequence is 22 residues long. The CDR3 is CASSPSSLSRQGLMYSNQPQHF. The CDR3 region has the DNA TGTGCCAGCAGCCCGTCTTCACTAAGCCGACAGGGCCTAATGTATAGCAATCAGCCCCAGCATTTT.

This sequence joins TRBV5-1 and TRBJ1-4; D possibly corresponds to TRBD1 (5 bases). Between the trimmed V and J ends, which lost 0 bases and 6 bases, there was a span of 15 bases. Germline loops: CDR1 SGHRS, CDR2 YFSETQ. This CDR3 region has 16 residues. The CDR3 region has the DNA TGCGCCAGCAGCTTGGCCGGAGGCAGGGCCTATGAAAAACTGTTTTTT. It is translated as CASSLAGGRAYEKLFF. Drawing the rest from reference TRBV5-1 and TRBJ1-4, the complete variable domain is KAGVTQTPRYLIKTRGQQVTLSCSPISGHRSVSWYQQTPGQGLQFLFEYFSETQRNKGNFPGRFSGRQFSNSRSEMNVSTLELGDSALYLCASSLAGGRAYEKLFFGSGTQLSVL.

The chain recombines TRBV5-1 with TRBJ1-2; D is unresolved. Germline V gene lookup returns CDR1 SGHRS and CDR2 YFSETQ. CDR3 length: 13 residues. V gave up 0 bases and J gave up 8 bases, with 11 bases separating them. In DNA form, the CDR3 reads TGCGCCAGCAGCTTGGCCGAAAAAGGCGGCTACACCTTC. Translation gives CASSLAEKGGYTF.

On this clone: The junction differs from germline at one of its ends, possibly a read error. The chain links TRBV5-4 to TRBJ1-2; 7 positions match TRBD1. The CDR3 is 13 amino acids. Germline V CDR1 and CDR2: SGHNT, YYREEE (reference sequence). CDR3 region: CASSPATGYGYTF. In nucleotides, the CDR3 is TGCGCCAGCAGCCCCGCGACAGGGTATGGCTACACCTTC.

The gene calls are TRBV5-4 and TRBJ2-5, with D maybe TRBD2 (5 bases). The V and J ends lost 0 bases and 5 bases respectively, with 8 bases between them. The CDR3 consists of 13 residues. Germline V gene sequence: CDR1 SGHNT, CDR2 YYREEE (reference sequence). The CDR3 DNA is TGTGCCAGCAGCTTGGCGGGGTTGGAGACCCAGTACTTC. It yields the protein CASSLAGLETQYF.

This chain uses TRBV5-5 with TRBJ2-3; D perhaps matches TRBD2 (7 bases). V lost 0 bases, J lost 4 bases, and 12 bases lay in between. The CDR3 is made up of 15 amino acids. Germline CDR1 reads SGHKS; CDR2 reads YYEKEE (reference sequence). The CDR3: CASSLGRGAADTQYF. In DNA form, the CDR3 reads TGTGCCAGCAGCTTGGGTCGGGGGGCGGCAGATACGCAGTATTTT.

This clone appeared once. CDR3 amino acids: CASSRGIFYGYTF. CDR3 DNA sequence: TGTGCCAGCAGCCGGGGGATATTCTATGGCTACACCTTC. The genes are TRBV7-2 and TRBJ1-2; perhaps TRBD1 as D (5 bases). Germline V gives CDR1 SGHTA, CDR2 FQGNSA. V lost 5 bases and J lost 4, with 11 bases in between. The CDR3 extends over 13 amino acids.

This chain links TRBV5-4 with TRBJ2-1; D uncertain. V lost 2 bases to trimming and J lost 0 bases, with 12 bases between them. From germline, CDR1 is SGHNT and CDR2 YYREEE (reference sequence). CDR3 length: 16 residues. CDR3 nucleotide sequence: TGTGCCAGCAGCTTTTCGGCCTCAAGCTCCTACAATGAGCAGTTCTTC. Encoded protein: CASSFSASSSYNEQFF.

This clone occurred once. The chain employs TRBV19 and TRBJ2-4; D is perhaps TRBD1 (5 bases). The CDR3 is made up of 17 amino acids. Per germline, CDR1 LNHDA and CDR2 SQIVND (reference sequence). Trimming removed 0 bases at V and 0 bases at J, with 12 bases between. Here the CDR3 DNA reads TGTGCCAGTAGTATAGAAGCCCGGACACTAGCCAAAAACATTCAGTACTTC. As protein: CASSIEARTLAKNIQYF. Complete variable domain (other parts from reference TRBV19 and TRBJ2-4): DGGITQSPKYLFRKEGQNVTLSCEQNLNHDAMYWYRQDPGQGLRLIYYSQIVNDFQKGDIAEGYSVSREKKESFPLTVTSAQKNPTAFYLCASSIEARTLAKNIQYFGAGTRLSVL.

V gene TRBV6-5 combines with J gene TRBJ1-1; the match to TRBD1 covers 7 bases. Germline-derived CDR1 and CDR2 are MNHEY and SVGAGI. The CDR3 has 11 residues. V shed 2 bases, J shed 11 bases, and the junction held 2 bases outside the gene matches. CDR3 DNA sequence: TGTGCCAGCAGTTACAGGGGGCAGGCTTTCTTT. Its translation is CASSYRGQAFF.

The chain combines TRBV5-1 with TRBJ2-1; D remains unclear. V was pared by 0 bases and J by 15 bases, with 28 bases between. The CDR3 loop spans 17 amino acids. The germline CDR1 and CDR2 sequences are SGHRS and YFSETQ. This CDR3 reads CASSLGKRTLGEETRFF. The CDR3 DNA reads TGCGCCAGCAGCTTGGGCAAACGTACCCTAGGCGAGGAAACGCGGTTCTTC.

The rearrangement joins TRBV27 to TRBJ1-2; D perhaps matches TRBD1 (6 bases). V lost 7 bases and J lost 3, with 15 bases in between. This CDR3 is built from 14 residues. Germline V gene data show CDR1 as MNHEY and CDR2 as SMNVEV (reference sequence). This chain's CDR3 is CASTPFPGDYGYTF. CDR3 coding DNA: TGTGCCAGCACCCCTTTTCCAGGGGACTATGGCTACACCTTC.

The rearrangement joins TRBV18 to TRBJ1-1; D is perhaps TRBD1 (5 bases). CDR3 length equals 14 residues. Trimming cost V 5 bases and J 3 bases, with 13 bases left between them. From germline, CDR1 is KGHSH and CDR2 LQKENI. In DNA, the CDR3 is TGTGCCAGCTCAACGACACAGGAATACACTGAAGCTTTCTTT. Translating gives CASSTTQEYTEAFF.

This sequence joins TRBV19 and TRBJ1-1, with a weak D call TRBD1 (6 bases). V shed 5 bases and J shed 5 bases, with 18 bases lying between them. The CDR3 has 15 residues. In germline, CDR1 is LNHDA, CDR2 SQIVND (reference sequence). CDR3 region: CASSDLPGHGTEAFF. CDR3 DNA sequence: TGTGCCAGTAGTGACTTACCGGGACATGGAACTGAAGCTTTCTTT. Full variable domain (outside the CDR3, taken from reference TRBV19 and TRBJ1-1): DGGITQSPKYLFRKEGQNVTLSCEQNLNHDAMYWYRQDPGQGLRLIYYSQIVNDFQKGDIAEGYSVSREKKESFPLTVTSAQKNPTAFYLCASSDLPGHGTEAFFGQGTRLTVV.

The genes are TRBV5-1 and TRBJ2-7, with D hard to call. Germline lookup yields CDR1 SGHRS and CDR2 YFSETQ. V was trimmed by 3 bases and J by 2 bases, leaving 15 bases between them. The CDR3 runs 15 residues. The CDR3 protein is CASSSSSSTTYEQYF. For the CDR3, the DNA is TGCGCCAGCAGCTCCTCTTCTTCCACCACCTACGAGCAGTACTTC.

Comments on this clone: This same CDR3 is encoded by further DNA sequences in the sample. This chain joins TRBV9 and TRBJ2-5; D remains unclear. V dropped 0 bases and J dropped 5 bases, with 8 bases sitting between them. Per the germline V gene, CDR1 is SGDLS and CDR2 is YYNGEE. The CDR3 is 13 residues long. The CDR3 region has the DNA TGTGCCAGCAGCGTAGCAGTATCGGAGACCCAGTACTTC. This gives the protein CASSVAVSETQYF.